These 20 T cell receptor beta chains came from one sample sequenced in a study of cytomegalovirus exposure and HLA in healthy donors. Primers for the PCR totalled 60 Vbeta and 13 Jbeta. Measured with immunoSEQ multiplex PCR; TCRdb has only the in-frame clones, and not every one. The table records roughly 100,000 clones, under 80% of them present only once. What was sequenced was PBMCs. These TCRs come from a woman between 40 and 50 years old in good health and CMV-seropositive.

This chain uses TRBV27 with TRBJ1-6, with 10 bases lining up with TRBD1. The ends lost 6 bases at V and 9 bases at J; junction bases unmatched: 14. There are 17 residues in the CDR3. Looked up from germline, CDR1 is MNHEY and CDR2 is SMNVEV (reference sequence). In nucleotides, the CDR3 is TGTGCCAGCAGCCCCAATCCACCGGGACAGGGGCTTTCACCCCTCCACTTT. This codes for CASSPNPPGQGLSPLHF.

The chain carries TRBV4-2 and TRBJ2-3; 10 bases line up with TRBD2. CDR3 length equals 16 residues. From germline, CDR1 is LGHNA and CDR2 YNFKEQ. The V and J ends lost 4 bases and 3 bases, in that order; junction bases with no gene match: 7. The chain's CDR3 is CASSPQRGGPTDTQYF. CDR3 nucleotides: TGTGCCAGCAGCCCACAGCGGGGGGGCCCAACAGATACGCAGTATTTT.

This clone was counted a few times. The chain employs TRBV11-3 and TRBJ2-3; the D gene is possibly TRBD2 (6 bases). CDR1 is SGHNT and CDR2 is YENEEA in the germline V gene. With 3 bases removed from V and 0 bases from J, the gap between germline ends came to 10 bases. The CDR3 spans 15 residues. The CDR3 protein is CASSFWRDSTDTQYF. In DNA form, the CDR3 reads TGTGCCAGCAGCTTTTGGAGGGATAGCACAGATACGCAGTATTTT.

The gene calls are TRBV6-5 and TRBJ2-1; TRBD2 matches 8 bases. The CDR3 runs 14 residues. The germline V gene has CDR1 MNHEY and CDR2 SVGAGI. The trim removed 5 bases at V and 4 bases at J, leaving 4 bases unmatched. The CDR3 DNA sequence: TGTGCCAGCAGTCCCGGGACTAGATACAATGAGCAGTTCTTC. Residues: CASSPGTRYNEQFF.

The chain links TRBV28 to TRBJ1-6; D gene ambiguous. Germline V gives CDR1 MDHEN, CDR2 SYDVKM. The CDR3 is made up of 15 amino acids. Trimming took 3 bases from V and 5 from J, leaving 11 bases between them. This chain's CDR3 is CASSFLWRDNSPLHF. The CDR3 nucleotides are TGTGCCAGCAGTTTTCTCTGGAGGGATAATTCACCCCTCCACTTT.

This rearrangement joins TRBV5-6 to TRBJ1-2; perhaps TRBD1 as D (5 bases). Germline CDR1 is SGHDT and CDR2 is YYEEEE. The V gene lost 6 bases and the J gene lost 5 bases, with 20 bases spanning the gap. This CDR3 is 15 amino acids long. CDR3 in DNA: TGTGCCAGCACCTCCCCCCGGGGGAACGTATATGGCTACACCTTC. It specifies CASTSPRGNVYGYTF.

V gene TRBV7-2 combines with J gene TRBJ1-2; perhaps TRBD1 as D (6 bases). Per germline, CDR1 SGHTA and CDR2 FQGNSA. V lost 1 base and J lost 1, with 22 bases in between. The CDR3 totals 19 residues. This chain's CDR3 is CASSLEGGEGDNNNYGYTF. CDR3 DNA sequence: TGTGCCAGCAGCTTAGAAGGGGGTGAAGGGGATAACAATAACTATGGCTACACCTTC.

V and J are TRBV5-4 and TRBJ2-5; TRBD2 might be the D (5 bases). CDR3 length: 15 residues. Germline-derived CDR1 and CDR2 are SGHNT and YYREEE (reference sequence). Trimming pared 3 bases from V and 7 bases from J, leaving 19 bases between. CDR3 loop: CASSSMPPVEGTQYF. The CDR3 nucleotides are TGTGCCAGCAGCTCAATGCCCCCCGTTGAGGGGACCCAGTACTTC. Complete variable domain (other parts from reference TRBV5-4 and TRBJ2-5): ETGVTQSPTHLIKTRGQQVTLRCSSQSGHNTVSWYQQALGQGPQFIFQYYREEENGRGNFPPRFSGLQFPNYSSELNVNALELDDSALYLCASSSMPPVEGTQYFGPGTRLLVL.

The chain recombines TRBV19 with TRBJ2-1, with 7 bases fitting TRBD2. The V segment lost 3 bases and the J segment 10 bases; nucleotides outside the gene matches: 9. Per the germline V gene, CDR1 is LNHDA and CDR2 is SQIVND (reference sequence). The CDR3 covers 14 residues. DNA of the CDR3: TGTGCCAGTAGTATTGGTAGGGAGGGGCGCGAGCAGTTCTTC. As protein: CASSIGREGREQFF.

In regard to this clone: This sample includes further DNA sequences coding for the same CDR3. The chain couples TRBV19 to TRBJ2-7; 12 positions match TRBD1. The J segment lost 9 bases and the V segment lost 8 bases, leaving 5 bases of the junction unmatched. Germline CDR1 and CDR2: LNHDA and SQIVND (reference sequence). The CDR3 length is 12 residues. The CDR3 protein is CASRDRGQVQYF. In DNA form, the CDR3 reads TGTGCCAGTCGGGACAGGGGGCAAGTGCAGTACTTC.

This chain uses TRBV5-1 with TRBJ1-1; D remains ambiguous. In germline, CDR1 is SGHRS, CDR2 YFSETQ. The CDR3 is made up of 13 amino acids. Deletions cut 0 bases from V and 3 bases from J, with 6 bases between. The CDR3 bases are TGCGCCAGCAGCTTGGACAGTTACACTGAAGCTTTCTTT. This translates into CASSLDSYTEAFF.

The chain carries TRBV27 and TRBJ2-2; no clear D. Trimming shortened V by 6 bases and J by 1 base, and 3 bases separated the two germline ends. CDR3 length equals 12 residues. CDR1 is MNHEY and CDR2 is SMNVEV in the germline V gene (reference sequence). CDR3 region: CASSWNTGELFF. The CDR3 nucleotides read TGTGCCAGCAGCTGGAACACCGGGGAGCTGTTTTTT.

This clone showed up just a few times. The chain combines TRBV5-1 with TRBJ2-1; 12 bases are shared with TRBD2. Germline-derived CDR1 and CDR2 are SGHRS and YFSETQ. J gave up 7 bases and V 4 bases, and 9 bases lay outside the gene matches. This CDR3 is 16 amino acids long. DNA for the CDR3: TGCGCCAGCAGCGTAGTGACTAGCGGGAGCCTAAATGAGCAGTTCTTC. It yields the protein CASSVVTSGSLNEQFF. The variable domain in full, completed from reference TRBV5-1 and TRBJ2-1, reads KAGVTQTPRYLIKTRGQQVTLSCSPISGHRSVSWYQQTPGQGLQFLFEYFSETQRNKGNFPGRFSGRQFSNSRSEMNVSTLELGDSALYLCASSVVTSGSLNEQFFGPGTRLTVL.

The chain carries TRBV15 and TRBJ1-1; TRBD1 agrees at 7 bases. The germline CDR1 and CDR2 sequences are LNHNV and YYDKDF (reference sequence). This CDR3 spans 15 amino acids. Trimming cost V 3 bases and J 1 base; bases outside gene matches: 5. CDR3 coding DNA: TGTGCCACCAGCAGGGGGACAGAGGGGAACACTGAAGCTTTCTTT. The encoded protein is CATSRGTEGNTEAFF.

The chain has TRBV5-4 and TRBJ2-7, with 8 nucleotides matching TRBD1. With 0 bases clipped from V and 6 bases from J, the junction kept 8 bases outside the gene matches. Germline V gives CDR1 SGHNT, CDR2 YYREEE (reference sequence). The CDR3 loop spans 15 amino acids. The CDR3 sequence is CASSLAGTGGREQYF. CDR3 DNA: TGTGCCAGCAGCTTGGCCGGAACAGGGGGGCGCGAGCAGTACTTC.

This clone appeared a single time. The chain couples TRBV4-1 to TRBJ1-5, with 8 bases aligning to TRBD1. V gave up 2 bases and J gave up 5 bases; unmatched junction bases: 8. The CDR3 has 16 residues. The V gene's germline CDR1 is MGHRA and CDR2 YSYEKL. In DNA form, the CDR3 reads TGCGCCAGCAGCCAATATCCGGCAGGGGGCTATCAGCCCCAGCATTTT. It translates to CASSQYPAGGYQPQHF.

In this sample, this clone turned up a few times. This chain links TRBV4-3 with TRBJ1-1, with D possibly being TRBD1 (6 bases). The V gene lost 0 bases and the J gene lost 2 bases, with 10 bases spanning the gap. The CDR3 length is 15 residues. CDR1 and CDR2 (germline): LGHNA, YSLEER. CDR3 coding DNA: TGCGCCAGCAGCCAAGACCCCAGGGGAAACACTGAAGCTTTCTTT. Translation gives CASSQDPRGNTEAFF.

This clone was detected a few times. The CDR3: CASRRQVNTEAFF. CDR3 in DNA: TGTGCCAGCAGAAGACAGGTGAACACTGAAGCTTTCTTT. This sequence joins TRBV6-5 and TRBJ1-1; D might be TRBD1 (6 bases). The CDR3 contains 13 residues. V shed 6 bases and J shed 0 bases, with 8 bases lying between them. CDR1 and CDR2 from the germline V gene are MNHEY and SVGAGI.

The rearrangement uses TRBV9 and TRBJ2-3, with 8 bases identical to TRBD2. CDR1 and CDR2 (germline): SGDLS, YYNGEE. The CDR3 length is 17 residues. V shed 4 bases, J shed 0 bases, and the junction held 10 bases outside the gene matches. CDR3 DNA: TGTGCCAGCAGCCCCCATAATAGCGGGGCTAGCACAGATACGCAGTATTTT. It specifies CASSPHNSGASTDTQYF.

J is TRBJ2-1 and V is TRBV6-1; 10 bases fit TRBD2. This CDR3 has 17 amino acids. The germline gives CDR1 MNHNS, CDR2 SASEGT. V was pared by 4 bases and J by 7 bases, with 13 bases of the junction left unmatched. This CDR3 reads CASSAEEREGLGNEQFF. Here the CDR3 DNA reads TGTGCCAGCAGTGCGGAGGAGCGGGAGGGCCTGGGTAATGAGCAGTTCTTC.